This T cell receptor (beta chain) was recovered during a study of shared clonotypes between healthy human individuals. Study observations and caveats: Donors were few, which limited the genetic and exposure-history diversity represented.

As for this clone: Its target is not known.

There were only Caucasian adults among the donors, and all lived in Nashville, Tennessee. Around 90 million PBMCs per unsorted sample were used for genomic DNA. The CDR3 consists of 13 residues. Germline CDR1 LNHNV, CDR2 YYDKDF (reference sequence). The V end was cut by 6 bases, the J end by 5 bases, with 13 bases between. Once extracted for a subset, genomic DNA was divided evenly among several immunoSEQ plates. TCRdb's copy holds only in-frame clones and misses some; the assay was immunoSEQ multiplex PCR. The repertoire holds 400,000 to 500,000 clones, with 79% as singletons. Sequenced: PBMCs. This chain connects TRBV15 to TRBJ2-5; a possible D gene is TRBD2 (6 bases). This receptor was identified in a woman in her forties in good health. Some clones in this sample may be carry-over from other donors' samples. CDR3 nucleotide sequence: TGTGCCACCAGTCGGTTGGGGGGTGAGACCCAGTACTTC. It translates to CATSRLGGETQYF.